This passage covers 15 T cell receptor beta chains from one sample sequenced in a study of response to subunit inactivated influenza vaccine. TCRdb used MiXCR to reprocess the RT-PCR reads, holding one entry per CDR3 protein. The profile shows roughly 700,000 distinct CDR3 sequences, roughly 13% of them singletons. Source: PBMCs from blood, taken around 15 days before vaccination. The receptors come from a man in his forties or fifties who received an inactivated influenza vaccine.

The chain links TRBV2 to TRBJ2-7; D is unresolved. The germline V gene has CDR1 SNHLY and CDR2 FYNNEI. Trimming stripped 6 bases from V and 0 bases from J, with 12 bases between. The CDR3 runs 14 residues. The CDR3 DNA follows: TGTGCCAGCAGGCCGGGTTCCCTCTCCTACGAGCAGTACTTC. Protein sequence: CASRPGSLSYEQYF.

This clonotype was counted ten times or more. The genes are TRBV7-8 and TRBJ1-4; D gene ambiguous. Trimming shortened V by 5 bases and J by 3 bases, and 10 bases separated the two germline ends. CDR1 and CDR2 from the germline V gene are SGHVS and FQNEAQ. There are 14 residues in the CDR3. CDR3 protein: CASSPRGANEKLFF. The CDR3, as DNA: TGTGCCAGCAGCCCTCGGGGTGCTAATGAAAAACTGTTTTTT.

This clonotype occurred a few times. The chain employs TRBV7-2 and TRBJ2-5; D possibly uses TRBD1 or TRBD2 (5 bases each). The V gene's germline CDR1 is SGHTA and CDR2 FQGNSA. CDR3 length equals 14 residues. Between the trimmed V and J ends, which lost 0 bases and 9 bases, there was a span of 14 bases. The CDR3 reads CASSLAGVPEAQYF. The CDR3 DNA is TGTGCCAGCAGCTTAGCAGGGGTACCGGAGGCCCAGTACTTC.

As DNA, the CDR3 is TGTGCCATCTGTTTGGGGGGGGCAGGGCCTAGCTCCTACAATGAGCAGTTCTTC. Translating gives CAICLGGAGPSSYNEQFF. This chain uses TRBV12-3 or TRBV12-4 with TRBJ2-1; D perhaps matches TRBD2 (7 bases). V lost 10 bases and J 0 bases, leaving 25 bases between the germline ends. The CDR3 loop spans 18 amino acids.

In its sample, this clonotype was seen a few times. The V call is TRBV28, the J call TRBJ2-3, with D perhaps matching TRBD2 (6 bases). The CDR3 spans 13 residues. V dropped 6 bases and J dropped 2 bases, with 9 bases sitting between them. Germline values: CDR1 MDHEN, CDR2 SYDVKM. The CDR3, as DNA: TGTGCCAGCAGCGGCGGGGACACAGATACGCAGTATTTT. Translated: CASSGGDTDTQYF.

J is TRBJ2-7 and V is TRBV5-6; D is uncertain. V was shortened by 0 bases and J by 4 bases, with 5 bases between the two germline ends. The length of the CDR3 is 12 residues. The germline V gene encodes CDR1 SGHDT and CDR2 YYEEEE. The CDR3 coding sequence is TGTGCCAGCAGCTTGGGGATGTACGAGCAGTACTTC. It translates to CASSLGMYEQYF.

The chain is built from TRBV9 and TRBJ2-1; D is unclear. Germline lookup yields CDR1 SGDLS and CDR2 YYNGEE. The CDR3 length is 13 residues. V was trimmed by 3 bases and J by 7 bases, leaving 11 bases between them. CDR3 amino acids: CASSAVNRNEQFF. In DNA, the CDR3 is TGTGCCAGCAGCGCAGTAAATAGGAATGAGCAGTTCTTC.

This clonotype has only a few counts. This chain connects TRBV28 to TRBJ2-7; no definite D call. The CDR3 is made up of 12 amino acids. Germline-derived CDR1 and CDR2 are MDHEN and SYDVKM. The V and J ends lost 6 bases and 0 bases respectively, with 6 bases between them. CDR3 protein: CASRIDSYEQYF. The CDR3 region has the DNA TGTGCCAGCAGAATCGACTCCTACGAGCAGTACTTC.

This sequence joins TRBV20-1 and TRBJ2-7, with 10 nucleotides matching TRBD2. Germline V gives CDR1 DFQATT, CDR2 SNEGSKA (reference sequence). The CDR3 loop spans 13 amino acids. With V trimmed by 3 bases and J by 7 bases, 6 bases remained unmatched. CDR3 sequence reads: CSARWGLANEQYF. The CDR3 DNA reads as TGCAGTGCTAGGTGGGGACTAGCGAATGAGCAGTACTTC.

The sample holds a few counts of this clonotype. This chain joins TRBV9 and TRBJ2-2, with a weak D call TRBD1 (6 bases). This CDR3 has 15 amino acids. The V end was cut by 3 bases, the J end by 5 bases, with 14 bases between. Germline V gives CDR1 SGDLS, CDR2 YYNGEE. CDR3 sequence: CASSAHTGQTGELFF. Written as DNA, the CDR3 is TGTGCCAGCAGCGCTCACACAGGGCAAACCGGGGAGCTGTTTTTT.

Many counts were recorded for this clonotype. This CDR3 reads CASAVVGFGEQFF. CDR3 sequence (DNA): TGTGCCAGCGCGGTCGTAGGGTTTGGGGAGCAGTTCTTC. The V gene is TRBV12-3 or TRBV12-4, the J gene TRBJ2-1, with unresolved D. The CDR3 contains 13 residues. Trimming pared 8 bases from V and 10 bases from J, leaving 18 bases between.

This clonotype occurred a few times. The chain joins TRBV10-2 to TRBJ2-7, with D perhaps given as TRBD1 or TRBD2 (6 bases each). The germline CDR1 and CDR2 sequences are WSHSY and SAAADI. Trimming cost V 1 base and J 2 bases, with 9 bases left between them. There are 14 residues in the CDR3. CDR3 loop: CASSELGGPYEQYF. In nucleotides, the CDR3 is TGCGCCAGCAGTGAGTTGGGGGGCCCCTACGAGCAGTACTTC.

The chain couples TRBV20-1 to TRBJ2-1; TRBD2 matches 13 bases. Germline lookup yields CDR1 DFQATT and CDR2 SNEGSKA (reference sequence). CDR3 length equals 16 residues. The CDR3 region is CIGRGRTSGSYNEQFF. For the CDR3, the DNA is TGCATCGGTAGGGGCCGGACTAGCGGGAGCTACAATGAGCAGTTCTTC.

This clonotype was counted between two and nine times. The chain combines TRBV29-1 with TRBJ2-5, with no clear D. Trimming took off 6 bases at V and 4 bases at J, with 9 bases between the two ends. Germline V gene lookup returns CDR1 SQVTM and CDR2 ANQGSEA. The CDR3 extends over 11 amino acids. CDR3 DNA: TGCAGCGTCCGGAGCCCAGAGACCCAGTACTTC. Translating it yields CSVRSPETQYF.

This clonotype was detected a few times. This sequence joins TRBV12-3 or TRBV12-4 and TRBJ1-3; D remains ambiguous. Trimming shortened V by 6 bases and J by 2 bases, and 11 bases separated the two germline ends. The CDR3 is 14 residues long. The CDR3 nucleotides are TGTGCCAGCAGCCCCCTGTCGGCTGGAAACACCATATATTTT. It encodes CASSPLSAGNTIYF.